This T cell receptor (beta chain) was identified in a study of cytotoxic CD8 clonotypes in ibrutinib-treated CLL (dated by TCRdb to about 2021). At the level of the whole study: The cohort had 11 relapsed/refractory and more than 14 treatment-naive patients; 17 to 18 were IGHV unmutated. Partial responses were observed in 24 patients and complete responses in 2; after a median follow-up of about 69 months, remission was maintained in approximately 14 patients and progression was observed in roughly twelve. Response samples were obtained after a median of approximately twelve months of treatment, with a range of roughly 6 to 36 months. An average of 255,043 productive templates and some 100,000 productive rearrangements was obtained per sample. Longitudinal samples were obtainable from about 30% of the roughly 90 participants in the trial. Cryopreserved peripheral blood mononuclear cells were obtained prior to treatment, at the time of response, and at either disease progression or sustained remission. Every sample from remission and from progressive disease was obtained while the patients were still on ibrutinib.

The goal of deep resolution MiSeq sequencing was a depth between 1 in 1 million and 1 in 200,000 T cells, and coverage averaged 10x per clonotype. The immunoSEQ hsTCRB Kit was used to generate TCR beta libraries. As for how the authors treated the data: Data were analyzed with ImmunoSEQ Data Assistant and ImmunoSEQ Analyzer, with V, D and J genes assigned per IMGT definitions. Clonality, which ranges from 0 to 1, was calculated by subtracting the normalized Shannon entropy of productive rearrangement frequencies from one. Only overrepresented clonotypes making up at least 0.05% of the repertoire of each patient were included in the public clonotype analysis. Thirteen repertoires from age-matched healthy donors, obtained from immuneACCESS, served as clonality controls. Here the immuneACCESS table is served through TCRdb, limited to in-frame sequences with V and J called. Missing clones are a known gap in these copies; in checked studies unresolved V genes cover under half, and the rest lacks a known reason. From that table come the V and J calls and clone size; the DNA was used to work out D and trimming. For this sample there are 150,000 or so clones; roughly 90% appear just once. Of the sample, around 2.7% falls within the top ten clones.

For CDR1 and CDR2, the germline V gene lists SGHDT and YYEEEE. Inclusive of the bounding cysteine and phenylalanine, the CDR3 is 14 residues long. Of the read, only the CDR3 DNA is kept; its 42 bases are in frame from base 1. V drops 2 bases and J drops 4 bases, leaving 9 bases in between. Remarks on this clone: Its specific antigen is unknown. No base qualities exist here, and no much larger clone lies one base off it.

What the time point label conveys for this sample: progressive disease on ibrutinib. For TCR beta library preparation, about 2.1 micrograms of genomic DNA were extracted from the cryopreserved PBMCs. Longitudinal blood samples from CLL patients on ibrutinib monotherapy underwent high-throughput TCR beta sequencing. The patients took part in an open-label, single-center phase 2 trial of ibrutinib monotherapy. Study-wide conclusions, independent of this receptor: Clonality rose at ibrutinib response, remained stable during sustained remission, and dropped back toward baseline at progression. At baseline, clonality was higher than in age-matched healthy donors and showed a strong correlation with circulating CD8+ T-cell counts. Sampling times were not matched between sustained-remission and progressing patients, and lymph node repertoires were not studied. Public clonotypes were rare and either shrank or stayed stable during treatment, and the rise in clonality at ibrutinib response reflected expansion of private clonotypes.

The sample in question was PBMCs, obtained at disease progression, from a patient treated with ibrutinib. The chain is encoded by TRBV5-6 joined to TRBJ2-2; confidence is insufficient to name the D gene. The sequence derives from a human donor with chronic lymphocytic leukemia. CDR3 loop: CASSFGSFTGELFF. The DNA is as follows: TGTGCCAGCAGCTTCGGGTCGTTCACCGGGGAGCTGTTTTTT.